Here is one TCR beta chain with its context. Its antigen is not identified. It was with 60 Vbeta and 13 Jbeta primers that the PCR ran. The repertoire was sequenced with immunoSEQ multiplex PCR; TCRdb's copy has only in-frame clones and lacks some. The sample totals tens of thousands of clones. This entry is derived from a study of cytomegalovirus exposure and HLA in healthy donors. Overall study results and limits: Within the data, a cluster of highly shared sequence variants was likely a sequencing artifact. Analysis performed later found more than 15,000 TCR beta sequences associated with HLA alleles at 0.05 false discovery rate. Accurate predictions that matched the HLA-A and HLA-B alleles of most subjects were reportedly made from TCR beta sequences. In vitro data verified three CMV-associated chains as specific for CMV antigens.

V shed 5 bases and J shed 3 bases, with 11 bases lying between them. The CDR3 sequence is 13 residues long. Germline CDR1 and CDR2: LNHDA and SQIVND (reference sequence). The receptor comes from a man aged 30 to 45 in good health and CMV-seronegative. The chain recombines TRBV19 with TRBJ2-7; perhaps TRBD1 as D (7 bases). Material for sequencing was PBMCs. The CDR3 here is CASSGRDSYEQYF. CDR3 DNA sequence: TGTGCCAGTAGTGGGCGGGACAGCTACGAGCAGTACTTC.